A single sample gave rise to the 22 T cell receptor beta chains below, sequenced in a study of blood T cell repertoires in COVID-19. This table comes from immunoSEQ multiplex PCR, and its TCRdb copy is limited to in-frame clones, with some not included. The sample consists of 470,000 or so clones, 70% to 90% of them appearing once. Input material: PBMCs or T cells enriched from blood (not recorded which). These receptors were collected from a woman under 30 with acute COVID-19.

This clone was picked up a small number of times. In DNA, the CDR3 is TGTGCCAGTACCCCCAGCGGGATTAACACCGGGGAGCTGTTTTTT. Translated, it gives CASTPSGINTGELFF. This chain uses TRBV19 with TRBJ2-2; 7 bases are shared with TRBD2. Germline assignment: CDR1 LNHDA and CDR2 SQIVND (reference sequence). The CDR3 sequence is 15 residues long. The V and J ends lost 7 bases and 2 bases, in that order; junction bases with no gene match: 7.

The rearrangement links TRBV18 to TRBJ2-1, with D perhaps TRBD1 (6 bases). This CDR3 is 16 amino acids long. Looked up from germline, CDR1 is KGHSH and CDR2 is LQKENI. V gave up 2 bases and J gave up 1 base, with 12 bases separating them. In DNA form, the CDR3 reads TGTGCCAGCTCACCAGGGGGCCCCGGATCCTACAATGAGCAGTTCTTC. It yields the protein CASSPGGPGSYNEQFF.

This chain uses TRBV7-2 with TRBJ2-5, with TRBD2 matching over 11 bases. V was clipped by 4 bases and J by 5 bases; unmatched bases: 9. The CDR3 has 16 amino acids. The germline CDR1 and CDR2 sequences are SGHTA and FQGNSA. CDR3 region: CASSSRSGRAYETQYF. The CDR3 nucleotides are TGTGCCAGCAGCTCCCGTAGCGGGAGGGCCTATGAGACCCAGTACTTC.

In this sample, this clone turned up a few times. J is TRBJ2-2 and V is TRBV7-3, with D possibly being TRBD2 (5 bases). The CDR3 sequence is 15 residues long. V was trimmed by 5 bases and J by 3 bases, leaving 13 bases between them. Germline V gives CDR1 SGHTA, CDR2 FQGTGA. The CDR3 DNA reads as TGTGCCAGCAGCCTGGACTCTCCGGACACCGGGGAGCTGTTTTTT. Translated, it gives CASSLDSPDTGELFF.

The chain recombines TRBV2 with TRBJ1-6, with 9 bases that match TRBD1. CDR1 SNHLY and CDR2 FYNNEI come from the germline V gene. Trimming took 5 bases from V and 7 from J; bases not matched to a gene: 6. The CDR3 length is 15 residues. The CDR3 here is CASSPQTGGNSPLHF. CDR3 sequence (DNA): TGTGCCAGCAGTCCTCAAACAGGGGGCAATTCACCCCTCCACTTT.

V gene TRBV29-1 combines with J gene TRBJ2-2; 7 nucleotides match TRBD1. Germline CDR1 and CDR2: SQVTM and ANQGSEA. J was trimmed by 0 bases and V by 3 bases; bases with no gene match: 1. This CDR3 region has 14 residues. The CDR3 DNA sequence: TGCAGCGTTGAGACAGGGACGAACACCGGGGAGCTGTTTTTT. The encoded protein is CSVETGTNTGELFF.

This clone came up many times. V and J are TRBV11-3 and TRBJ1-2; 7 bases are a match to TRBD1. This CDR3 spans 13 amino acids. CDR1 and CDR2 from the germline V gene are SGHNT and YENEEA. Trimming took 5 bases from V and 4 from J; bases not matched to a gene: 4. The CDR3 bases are TGTGCCAGCAGCCAGGGACAGCTCTATGGCTACACCTTC. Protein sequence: CASSQGQLYGYTF.

CDR3 sequence reads: CASRHIAGASTGELFF. The CDR3 nucleotides read TGTGCCAGCAGACATATAGCGGGAGCCTCCACCGGGGAGCTGTTTTTT. The chain combines TRBV3-1 (or the pseudogene TRBV3-2) with TRBJ2-2; 9 nucleotides match TRBD2. V lost 6 bases, J lost 4 bases, and 9 bases stayed unmatched. The CDR3 is 16 residues long. Germline CDR1 reads LGHDT; CDR2 reads YNNKEL (reference sequence).

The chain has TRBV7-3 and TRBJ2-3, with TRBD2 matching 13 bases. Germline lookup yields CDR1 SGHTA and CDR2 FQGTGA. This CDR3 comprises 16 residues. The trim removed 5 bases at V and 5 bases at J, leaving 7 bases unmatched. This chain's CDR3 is CASSPTSGGAVDTQYF. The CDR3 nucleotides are TGTGCCAGCAGCCCCACTAGCGGGGGGGCTGTAGATACGCAGTATTTT.

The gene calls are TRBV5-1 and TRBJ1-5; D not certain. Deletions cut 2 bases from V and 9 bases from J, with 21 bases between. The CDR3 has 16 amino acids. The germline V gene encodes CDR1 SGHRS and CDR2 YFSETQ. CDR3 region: CASSLLRLRLPRPQHF. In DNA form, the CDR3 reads TGCGCCAGCAGCTTACTCCGCTTACGACTGCCCAGGCCCCAGCATTTT. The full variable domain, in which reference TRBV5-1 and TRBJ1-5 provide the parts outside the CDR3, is KAGVTQTPRYLIKTRGQQVTLSCSPISGHRSVSWYQQTPGQGLQFLFEYFSETQRNKGNFPGRFSGRQFSNSRSEMNVSTLELGDSALYLCASSLLRLRLPRPQHFGDGTRLSIL.

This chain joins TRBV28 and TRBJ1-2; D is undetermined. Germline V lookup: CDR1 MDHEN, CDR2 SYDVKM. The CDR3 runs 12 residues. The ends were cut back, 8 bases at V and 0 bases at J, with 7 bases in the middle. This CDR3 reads CASGNSNYGYTF. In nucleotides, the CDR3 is TGTGCCAGCGGCAATTCTAACTATGGCTACACCTTC.

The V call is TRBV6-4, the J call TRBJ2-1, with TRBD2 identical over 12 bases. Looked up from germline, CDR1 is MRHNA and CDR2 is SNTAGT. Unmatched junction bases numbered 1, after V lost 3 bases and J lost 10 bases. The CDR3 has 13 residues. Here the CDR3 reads CASSELAGGEQFF. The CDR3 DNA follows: TGTGCCAGCAGTGAACTAGCGGGAGGCGAGCAGTTCTTC.

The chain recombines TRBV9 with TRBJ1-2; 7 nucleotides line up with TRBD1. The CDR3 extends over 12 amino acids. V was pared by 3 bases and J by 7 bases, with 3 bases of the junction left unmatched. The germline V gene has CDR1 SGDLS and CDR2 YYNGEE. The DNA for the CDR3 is TGTGCCAGCAGCGAGACAGGGCTTGGCTACACCTTC. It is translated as CASSETGLGYTF. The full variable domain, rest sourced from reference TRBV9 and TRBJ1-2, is DSGVTQTPKHLITATGQRVTLRCSPRSGDLSVYWYQQSLDQGLQFLIQYYNGEERAKGNILERFSAQQFPDLHSELNLSSLELGDSALYFCASSETGLGYTFGSGTRLTVV.

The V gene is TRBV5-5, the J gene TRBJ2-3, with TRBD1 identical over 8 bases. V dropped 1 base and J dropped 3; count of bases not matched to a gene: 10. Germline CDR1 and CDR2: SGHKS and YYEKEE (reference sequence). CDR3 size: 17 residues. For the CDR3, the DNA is TGTGCCAGCAGCTTGAGGATAGGACAGGGTTATACAGATACGCAGTATTTT. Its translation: CASSLRIGQGYTDTQYF. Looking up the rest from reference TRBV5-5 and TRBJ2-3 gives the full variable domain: DAGVTQSPTHLIKTRGQQVTLRCSPISGHKSVSWYQQVLGQGPQFIFQYYEKEERGRGNFPDRFSARQFPNYSSELNVNALLLGDSALYLCASSLRIGQGYTDTQYFGPGTRLTVL.

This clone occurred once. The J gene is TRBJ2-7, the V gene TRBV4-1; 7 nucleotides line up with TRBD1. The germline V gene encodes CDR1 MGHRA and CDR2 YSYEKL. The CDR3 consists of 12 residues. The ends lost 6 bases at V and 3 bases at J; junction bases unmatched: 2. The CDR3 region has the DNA TGCGCCAGCAGTTCAGGGGGCTACGAGCAGTACTTC. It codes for CASSSGGYEQYF.

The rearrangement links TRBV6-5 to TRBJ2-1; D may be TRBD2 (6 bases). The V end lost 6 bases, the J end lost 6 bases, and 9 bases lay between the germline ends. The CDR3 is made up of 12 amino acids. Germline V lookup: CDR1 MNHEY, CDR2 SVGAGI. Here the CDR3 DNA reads TGTGCCAGCAGCCGACTAGGCAATGAGCAGTTCTTC. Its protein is CASSRLGNEQFF.

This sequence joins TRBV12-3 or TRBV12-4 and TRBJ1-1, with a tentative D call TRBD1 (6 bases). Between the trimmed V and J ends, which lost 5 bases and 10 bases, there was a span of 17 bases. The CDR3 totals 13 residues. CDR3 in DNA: TGTGCCAGCAGTCTCCCTCCGGGAGGGGGAGCTTTCTTT. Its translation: CASSLPPGGGAFF.

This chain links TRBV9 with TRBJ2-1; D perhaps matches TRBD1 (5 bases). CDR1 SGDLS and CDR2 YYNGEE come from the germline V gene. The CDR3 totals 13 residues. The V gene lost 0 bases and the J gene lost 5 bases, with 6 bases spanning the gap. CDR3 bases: TGTGCCAGCAGCGTAGGACAGCACAATGAGCAGTTCTTC. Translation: CASSVGQHNEQFF. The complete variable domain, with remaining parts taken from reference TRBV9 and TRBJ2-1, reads DSGVTQTPKHLITATGQRVTLRCSPRSGDLSVYWYQQSLDQGLQFLIQYYNGEERAKGNILERFSAQQFPDLHSELNLSSLELGDSALYFCASSVGQHNEQFFGPGTRLTVL.

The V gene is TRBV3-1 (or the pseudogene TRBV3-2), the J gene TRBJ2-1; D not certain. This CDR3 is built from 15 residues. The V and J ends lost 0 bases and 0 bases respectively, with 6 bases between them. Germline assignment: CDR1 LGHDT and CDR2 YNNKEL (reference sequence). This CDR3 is CASSQDTSSYNEQFF. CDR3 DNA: TGTGCCAGCAGCCAAGATACGAGCTCCTACAATGAGCAGTTCTTC.

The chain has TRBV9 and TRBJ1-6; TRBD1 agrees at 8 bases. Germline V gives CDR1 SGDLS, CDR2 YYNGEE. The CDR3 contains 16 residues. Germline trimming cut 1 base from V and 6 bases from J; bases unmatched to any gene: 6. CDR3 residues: CASSVLPDRVNSPLHF. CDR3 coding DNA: TGTGCCAGCAGCGTATTACCGGACAGGGTTAATTCACCCCTCCACTTT.

The CDR3: CASSLEAGGNSYEQYF. The DNA for the CDR3 is TGTGCCAGCAGCTTAGAAGCAGGGGGGAACTCCTACGAGCAGTACTTC. The genes are TRBV11-2 and TRBJ2-7; possibly TRBD1 for D (7 bases). V was cut by 0 bases and J by 0 bases, with 12 bases left in between. This CDR3 contains 16 residues. Germline lookup yields CDR1 SGHAT and CDR2 FQNNGV.

The CDR3, as DNA: TGTGCCAGCAGTCGAGACAGGGGAAATCAGCCCCAGCATTTT. Protein product: CASSRDRGNQPQHF. The chain couples TRBV2 to TRBJ1-5; 8 bases are shared with TRBD1. Germline trimming cut 5 bases from V and 4 bases from J; bases unmatched to any gene: 4. Germline V CDR1 and CDR2: SNHLY, FYNNEI. The CDR3 spans 14 residues.